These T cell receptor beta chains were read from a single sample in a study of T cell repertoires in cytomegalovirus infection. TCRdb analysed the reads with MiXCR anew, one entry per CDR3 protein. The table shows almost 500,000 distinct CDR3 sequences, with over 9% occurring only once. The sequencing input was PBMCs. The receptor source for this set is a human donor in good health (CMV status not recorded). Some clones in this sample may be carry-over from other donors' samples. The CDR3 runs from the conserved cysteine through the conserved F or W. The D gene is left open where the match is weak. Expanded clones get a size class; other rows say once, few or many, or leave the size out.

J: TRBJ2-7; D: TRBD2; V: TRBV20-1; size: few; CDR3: CSAPPSGRYEQYF; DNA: TGCAGTGCGCCTCCTAGCGGGAGGTACGAGCAGTACTTC
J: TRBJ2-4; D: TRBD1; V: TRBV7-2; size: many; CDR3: CASSLTGTGNIQYF; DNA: TGTGCCAGCAGCCTAACCGGGACAGGGAACATTCAGTACTTC
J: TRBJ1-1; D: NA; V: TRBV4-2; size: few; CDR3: CASSQGVGGLAFF; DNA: TGTGCCAGCAGCCAAGGTGTCGGGGGACTGGCTTTCTTT
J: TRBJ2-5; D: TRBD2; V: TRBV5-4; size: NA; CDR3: CASAGGGGLQETQYF; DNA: TGTGCCAGCGCCGGCGGGGGAGGCCTTCAAGAGACCCAGTACTTC
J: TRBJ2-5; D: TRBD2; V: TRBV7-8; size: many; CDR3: CASSSLAGGAETQYF; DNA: TGTGCCAGCAGCTCGCTAGCGGGAGGGGCGGAGACCCAGTACTTC
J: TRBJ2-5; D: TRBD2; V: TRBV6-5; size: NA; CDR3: CASNRGTIFLAGGQEIQYF; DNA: TGTGCCAGCAACAGGGGGACGATTTTCCTAGCGGGAGGACAAGAGATCCAGTACTTC
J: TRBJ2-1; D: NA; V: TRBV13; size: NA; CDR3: CASSWYRGGIDMYNEQFF; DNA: TGTGCCAGCAGCTGGTACAGAGGGGGGATAGATATGTACAATGAGCAGTTCTTC
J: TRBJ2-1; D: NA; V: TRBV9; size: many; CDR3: CASSPPASSYNEQFF; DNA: TGTGCCAGCAGCCCTCCGGCAAGCTCCTACAATGAGCAGTTCTTC
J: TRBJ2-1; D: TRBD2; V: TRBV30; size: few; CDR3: CAWSGRVAGARQTF; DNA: TGTGCCTGGAGTGGTAGGGTAGCGGGAGCCCGACAAACCTTC
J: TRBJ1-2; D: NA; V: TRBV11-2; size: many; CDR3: CASSSSAWGARGYTF; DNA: TGTGCCAGCAGCTCCTCCGCTTGGGGGGCGCGTGGCTACACCTTC
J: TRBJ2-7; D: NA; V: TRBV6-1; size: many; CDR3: CASSEAFSGSSYEQYF; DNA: TGTGCCAGCAGTGAAGCGTTTTCAGGGAGCTCCTACGAGCAGTACTTC
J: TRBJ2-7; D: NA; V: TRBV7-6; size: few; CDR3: CASSSRRSEQYF; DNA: TGTGCCAGCAGCTCCCGACGGAGCGAGCAGTACTTC
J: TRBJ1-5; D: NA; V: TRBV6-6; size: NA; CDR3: CASTKGGHNQPQHF; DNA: TGTGCCAGCACCAAGGGGGGCCACAATCAGCCCCAGCATTTT
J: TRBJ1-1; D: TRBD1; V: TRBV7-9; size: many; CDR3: CASSLARQGQGGTEAFF; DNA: TGTGCCAGCAGCTTAGCCCGACAGGGGCAAGGAGGGACTGAAGCTTTCTTT
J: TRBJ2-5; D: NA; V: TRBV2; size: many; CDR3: CASSEVGRQETQYF; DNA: TGTGCCAGCAGTGAAGTCGGTAGGCAAGAGACCCAGTACTTC
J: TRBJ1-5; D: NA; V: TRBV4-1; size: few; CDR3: CASSQDGKGYQPQHF; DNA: TGCGCCAGCAGCCAAGATGGAAAGGGATATCAGCCCCAGCATTTT
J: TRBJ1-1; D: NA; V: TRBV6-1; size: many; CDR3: CASPLNTEAFF; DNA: TGTGCCAGCCCCTTGAACACTGAAGCTTTCTTT
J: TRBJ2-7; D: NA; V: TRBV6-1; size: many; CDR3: CATHPGGSPSYEQYF; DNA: TGTGCCACCCACCCTGGGGGATCGCCCTCCTACGAGCAGTACTTC
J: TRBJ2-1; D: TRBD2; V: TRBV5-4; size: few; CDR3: CASNSGTSGSSSYNEQFF; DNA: TGTGCCAGCAACTCCGGGACTAGCGGGTCGAGCTCCTACAATGAGCAGTTCTTC
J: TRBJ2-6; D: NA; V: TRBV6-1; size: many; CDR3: CASSMYSGANVLTF; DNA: TGTGCCAGCAGTATGTACTCTGGGGCCAACGTCCTGACTTTC
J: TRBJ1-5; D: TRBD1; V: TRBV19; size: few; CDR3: CASSERTGVSNQPQHF; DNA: TGTGCCAGTAGTGAGCGGACAGGGGTAAGCAATCAGCCCCAGCATTTT
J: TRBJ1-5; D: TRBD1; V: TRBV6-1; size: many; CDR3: CASSSSRGLSNQPQHF; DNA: TGTGCCAGCAGCTCTTCCAGGGGGCTCAGCAATCAGCCCCAGCATTTT
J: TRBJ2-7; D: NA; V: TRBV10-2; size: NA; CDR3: CASSEPSSLAYEQYF; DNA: TGCGCCAGCAGTGAGCCCTCTTCCCTGGCCTACGAGCAGTACTTC
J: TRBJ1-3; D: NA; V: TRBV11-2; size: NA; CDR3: CASSLGARNTIYF; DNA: TGTGCCAGCAGCTTAGGGGCAAGAAACACCATATATTTT
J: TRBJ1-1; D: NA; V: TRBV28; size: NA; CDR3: CASSRRAPPEAFF; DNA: TGTGCCAGCAGCCGCAGGGCCCCCCCTGAAGCTTTCTTT
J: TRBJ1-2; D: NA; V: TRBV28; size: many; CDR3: CASQEVLNYGYTF; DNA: TGTGCCAGTCAGGAGGTCCTTAACTATGGCTACACCTTC
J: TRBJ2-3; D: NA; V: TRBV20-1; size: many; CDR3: CSARAGSTDTQYF; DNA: TGCAGTGCTAGGGCAGGGAGCACAGATACGCAGTATTTT
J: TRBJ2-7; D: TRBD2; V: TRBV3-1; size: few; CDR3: CASSQTSGAFGYEQYF; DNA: TGTGCCAGCAGCCAAACTAGCGGGGCGTTTGGGTACGAGCAGTACTTC
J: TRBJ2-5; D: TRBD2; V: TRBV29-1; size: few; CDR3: CSVGSSGETQYF; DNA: TGCAGCGTTGGGTCTAGCGGAGAGACCCAGTACTTC
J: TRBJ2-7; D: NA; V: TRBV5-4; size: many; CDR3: CASSLGVREQYF; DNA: TGTGCCAGCAGCTTGGGAGTTCGGGAGCAGTACTTC
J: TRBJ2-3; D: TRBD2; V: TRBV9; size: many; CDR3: CASSPREASTDTQYF; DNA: TGTGCCAGCAGCCCCCGGGAGGCGTCCACAGATACGCAGTATTTT
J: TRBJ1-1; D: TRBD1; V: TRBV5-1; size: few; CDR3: CASSLARTGSRATEAFF; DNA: TGCGCCAGCAGCTTGGCCCGGACAGGCAGTCGAGCCACTGAAGCTTTCTTT
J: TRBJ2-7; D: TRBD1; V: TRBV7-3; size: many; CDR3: CASSTQGQGANEQYF; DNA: TGTGCCAGCAGCACGCAGGGACAGGGGGCGAACGAGCAGTACTTC
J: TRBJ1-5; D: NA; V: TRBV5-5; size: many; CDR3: CASSLDRTASNQPQHF; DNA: TGTGCCAGCAGCTTGGACCGGACAGCTAGCAATCAGCCCCAGCATTTT
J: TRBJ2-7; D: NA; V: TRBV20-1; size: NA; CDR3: CSARRQGDYEQYF; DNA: TGCAGTGCTAGACGGCAGGGAGACTACGAGCAGTACTTC
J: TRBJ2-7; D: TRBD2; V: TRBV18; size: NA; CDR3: CASSPEREGAVYF; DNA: TGTGCCAGCTCACCGGAGAGGGAGGGAGCCGTGTACTTC
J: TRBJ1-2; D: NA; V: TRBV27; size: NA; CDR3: CASRLSGTFKGYTF; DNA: TGTGCCAGCAGACTATCAGGAACCTTTAAAGGCTACACCTTC
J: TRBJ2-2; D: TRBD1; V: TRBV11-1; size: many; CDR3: CASSLFDRGTGELFF; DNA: TGTGCCAGCAGCCTATTCGACAGGGGCACCGGGGAGCTGTTTTTT
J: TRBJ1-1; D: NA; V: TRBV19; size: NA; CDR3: CASSNKRMNTEAFF; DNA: TGTGCCAGTAGTAACAAGAGAATGAACACTGAAGCTTTCTTT
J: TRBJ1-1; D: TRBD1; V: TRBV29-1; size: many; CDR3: CSVQSRDRERGNTEAFF; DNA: TGCAGCGTCCAGTCCCGGGACAGGGAACGGGGGAACACTGAAGCTTTCTTT
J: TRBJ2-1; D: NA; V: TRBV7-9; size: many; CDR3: CASIRGSYNEQFF; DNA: TGTGCCAGCATACGGGGGTCCTACAATGAGCAGTTCTTC
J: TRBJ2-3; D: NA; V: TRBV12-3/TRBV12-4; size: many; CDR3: CASSLTAGNTDTQYF; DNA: TGTGCCAGCAGTTTAACGGCGGGGAACACAGATACGCAGTATTTT
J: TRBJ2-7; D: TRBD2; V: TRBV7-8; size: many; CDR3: CASRLRGLAGGRYSYEQYF; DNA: TGTGCCAGCAGGTTGAGGGGACTAGCGGGGGGACGTTACTCCTACGAGCAGTACTTC
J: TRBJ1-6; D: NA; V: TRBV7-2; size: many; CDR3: CASRNNSPLHF; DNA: TGTGCCAGCCGGAATAATTCACCCCTCCACTTT
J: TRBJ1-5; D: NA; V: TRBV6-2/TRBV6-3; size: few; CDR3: CASTLTGNQPQHF; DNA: TGTGCCAGCACCCTTACCGGGAATCAGCCCCAGCATTTT
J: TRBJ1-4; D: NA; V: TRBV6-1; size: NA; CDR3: CASSEVQLAGGEKLFF; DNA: TGTGCCAGCAGTGAAGTTCAGCTTGCCGGAGGGGAAAAACTGTTTTTT
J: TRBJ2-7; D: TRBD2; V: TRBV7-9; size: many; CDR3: CASSPRTSDEQYF; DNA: TGTGCCAGCAGCCCTCGGACTAGCGACGAGCAGTACTTC
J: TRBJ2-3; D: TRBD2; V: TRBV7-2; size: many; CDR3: CASSLGLAGRDTQYF; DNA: TGTGCCAGCAGCTTAGGACTAGCGGGGAGAGATACGCAGTATTTT
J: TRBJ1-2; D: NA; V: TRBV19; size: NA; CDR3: CASSRRQADYGYTF; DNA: TGTGCCAGTAGCCGCAGACAGGCTGACTATGGCTACACCTTC
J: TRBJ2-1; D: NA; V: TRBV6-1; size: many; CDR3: CASSETPRGAYNEQFF; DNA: TGTGCCAGCAGTGAGACTCCGCGGGGCGCCTACAATGAGCAGTTCTTC
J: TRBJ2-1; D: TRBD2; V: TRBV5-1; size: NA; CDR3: CASSWREGREQFF; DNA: TGCGCCAGCAGCTGGCGGGAGGGCCGGGAGCAGTTCTTC
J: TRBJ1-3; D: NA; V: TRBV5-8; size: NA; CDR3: CASSLSYGGNTIYF; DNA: TGTGCCAGCAGCTTGAGTTACGGAGGAAACACCATATATTTT
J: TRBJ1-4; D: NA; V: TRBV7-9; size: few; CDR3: CASSLTGSSTNEKLFF; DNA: TGTGCCAGCAGCTTAACGGGCAGCTCAACTAATGAAAAACTGTTTTTT
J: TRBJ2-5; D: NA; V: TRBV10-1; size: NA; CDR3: CASSEAPTSYQYF; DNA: TGCGCCAGCAGTGAGGCCCCAACTAGCTACCAGTACTTC
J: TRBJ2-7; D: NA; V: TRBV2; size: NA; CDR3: CASRLLNTIGVPDSGRRVGEQYF; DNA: TGTGCCAGCAGACTACTAAACACGATTGGAGTACCCGATTCAGGGCGCCGTGTTGGCGAGCAGTACTTC